This TCR beta chain was sequenced in a study of shared clonotypes between healthy human individuals. The study's findings and limits: Sampling was confined to blood; repertoires within tissues likely differ. Clonotype sharing among donors was thought likely to change with sequencing depth. It was the non-shared clonotypes that had lower generation probabilities than clonotypes shared by all four donors.

Only one count was recorded for this clone. Its antigen is undetermined. All donors qualified as healthy HIV-negative adults and had experienced no recent acute infections or vaccinations. Sequencing was performed with immunoSEQ multiplex PCR; in TCRdb, only in-frame clones are kept and a portion is missing. The sample carries 330,000 or so clones, about 74% recorded once. Trimming removed 3 bases at V and 1 base at J, with 12 bases between. Germline values: CDR1 KGHSH, CDR2 LQKENI. This CDR3 region has 15 residues. Sequenced: memory CD4+ T cells sorted from blood. Subset specified: CD45RA-negative fraction. The source of this sequence is a man aged 25 to 40 in good health. The chain couples TRBV18 to TRBJ2-5; possibly TRBD2 for D (6 bases). Here the CDR3 DNA reads TGTGCCAGCTCACCGCAGGGAGGTAGCCAAGAGACCCAGTACTTC. This translates into CASSPQGGSQETQYF.